Below are 13 T cell receptor beta chains sequenced from a single sample in a study of OX40 agonist ivuxolimab in advanced cancers. This table comes from immunoSEQ multiplex PCR, and its TCRdb copy is limited to in-frame clones, with some not included. The profile covers tens of thousands of clones, with 90% appearing a single time and over 0.3% taken by the ten largest. The sample consisted of CD4+ or CD8+ T cells sorted from blood, taken in a trial of the OX40 agonist ivuxolimab. All receptors come from an adult with an advanced solid tumor such as melanoma, head and neck, liver or kidney cancer.

The CDR3 loop reads CASNTAQGAGETQYF. CDR3 bases: TGTGCCAGCAACACAGCACAGGGGGCTGGAGAGACCCAGTACTTC. This chain uses TRBV7-2 with TRBJ2-5; 9 nucleotides agree with TRBD1. The junction had 10 bases not matched to a gene; V was cut back by 7 bases and J by 4 bases. Per the germline V gene, CDR1 is SGHTA and CDR2 is FQGNSA. The CDR3 is 15 residues long.

The rearrangement links TRBV9 to TRBJ1-4; D may be TRBD1 (5 bases). In germline, CDR1 is SGDLS, CDR2 YYNGEE. V was trimmed by 1 base and J by 7 bases, leaving 14 bases between them. This CDR3 region has 15 residues. CDR3 loop: CASSVRGTRGEKLFF. DNA of the CDR3: TGTGCCAGCAGCGTAAGAGGGACGCGGGGTGAAAAACTGTTTTTT.

This chain links TRBV9 with TRBJ2-2, with D perhaps TRBD2 (5 bases). The germline V and J ends were trimmed by 4 bases and 4 bases, with 23 bases remaining between them. Germline CDR1 SGDLS, CDR2 YYNGEE. The CDR3 covers 18 residues. CDR3 sequence (DNA): TGTGCCAGCAGCCCCCGACGGGGATATCCTGTCGGCACCGGGGAGCTGTTTTTT. Translated: CASSPRRGYPVGTGELFF.

The chain uses TRBV5-4 and TRBJ2-3; 10 nucleotides match TRBD1. CDR3 length: 17 residues. The V and J ends lost 0 bases and 0 bases, in that order; junction bases with no gene match: 4. Germline V gene data show CDR1 as SGHNT and CDR2 as YYREEE (reference sequence). The chain's CDR3 is CASSLAWGQGSTDTQYF. CDR3 in DNA: TGTGCCAGCAGCTTGGCCTGGGGACAGGGGAGCACAGATACGCAGTATTTT.

The CDR3 sequence: CASSDSQGARGYTF. The CDR3 bases are TGTGCCAGCAGTGACTCCCAGGGCGCTCGCGGCTACACCTTC. This chain uses TRBV6-4 with TRBJ1-2; tentatively, D is TRBD1 (5 bases). There are 14 residues in the CDR3. The V gene lost 0 bases and the J gene lost 8 bases, with 13 bases spanning the gap. CDR1 and CDR2 (germline): MRHNA, SNTAGT.

The chain has TRBV18 and TRBJ1-1; weak D call: TRBD1 (6 bases). Per the germline V gene, CDR1 is KGHSH and CDR2 is LQKENI. The CDR3 has 13 amino acids. Trimming shortened V by 2 bases and J by 8 bases, and 12 bases separated the two germline ends. CDR3 residues: CASSPTGIWEAFF. CDR3 coding DNA: TGTGCCAGCTCACCAACAGGGATCTGGGAAGCTTTCTTT.

The chain is built from TRBV7-9 and TRBJ1-2, with 7 bases aligning to TRBD1. Per germline, CDR1 SEHNR and CDR2 FQNEAQ (reference sequence). Losses at the gene ends were 7 bases for V and 2 bases for J; bases not matched to a gene: 4. The CDR3 spans 13 residues. CDR3 in DNA: TGTGCCAGCAACCGGGGACAGAACTATGGCTACACCTTC. Residues: CASNRGQNYGYTF.

This chain connects TRBV25-1 to TRBJ2-7; 7 bases map to TRBD1. The germline V gene has CDR1 MGHDK and CDR2 SYGVNS. The CDR3 extends over 15 amino acids. Trimming cost V 0 bases and J 5 bases; bases outside gene matches: 7. Here the CDR3 DNA reads TGTGCCAGCAGTGAATACGCACAGGGGATGCACGAGCAGTACTTC. Its protein product is CASSEYAQGMHEQYF.

This clone occurred once. The genes are TRBV7-2 and TRBJ1-4; 8 nucleotides line up with TRBD1. J gave up 7 bases and V 5 bases, and 9 bases lay outside the gene matches. The V gene's germline CDR1 is SGHTA and CDR2 FQGNSA. The CDR3 has 15 amino acids. The CDR3 protein is CASSPRQGRSEKLFF. The CDR3 region has the DNA TGTGCCAGCAGCCCGAGACAGGGGCGTTCTGAAAAACTGTTTTTT. Looking up the rest from reference TRBV7-2 and TRBJ1-4 gives the full variable domain: GAGVSQSPSNKVTEKGKDVELRCDPISGHTALYWYRQSLGQGLEFLIYFQGNSAPDKSGLPSDRFSAERTGGSVSTLTIQRTQQEDSAVYLCASSPRQGRSEKLFFGSGTQLSVL.

The chain employs TRBV7-9 and TRBJ2-2; no firm D call. Trimming cost V 3 bases and J 1 base, with 6 bases left between them. This CDR3 contains 14 residues. CDR1 is SEHNR and CDR2 is FQNEAQ in the germline V gene (reference sequence). The chain's CDR3 is CASSFEMNTGELFF. DNA of the CDR3: TGTGCCAGCAGCTTTGAAATGAACACCGGGGAGCTGTTTTTT.

The rearrangement joins TRBV29-1 to TRBJ2-6; D may be TRBD2 (7 bases). The CDR3 is made up of 14 amino acids. The V gene lost 3 bases and the J gene lost 2 bases, with 8 bases spanning the gap. Germline V lookup: CDR1 SQVTM, CDR2 ANQGSEA. The CDR3 bases are TGCAGCGTTGAGGGGGGGCCTGGGGCCAACGTCCTGACTTTC. The encoded protein is CSVEGGPGANVLTF.

As for this clone: The same CDR3 can be traced to other DNA sequences in this sample. The V gene is TRBV5-8, the J gene TRBJ2-7, with D possibly matching TRBD1 (5 bases). The CDR3 consists of 14 residues. Per germline, CDR1 SGHTS and CDR2 YDEGEE. Trimming removed 4 bases from V and 1 base from J, with 12 bases in between. The CDR3 DNA reads TGTGCCAGCAGCCTGACAGACGTTTCCTACGAGCAGTACTTC. This codes for CASSLTDVSYEQYF.

This rearrangement joins TRBV7-2 to TRBJ1-2; 9 nucleotides line up with TRBD1. Unmatched junction bases numbered 8, after V lost 5 bases and J lost 7 bases. The CDR3 is 14 residues long. Germline loops: CDR1 SGHTA, CDR2 FQGNSA. The CDR3 DNA follows: TGTGCCAGCAGCACCCGACAGGGGGAAGTTGGCTACACCTTC. This gives the protein CASSTRQGEVGYTF.